The rows below give T cell receptor beta chains drawn from one sample of a study of T cells after yellow fever vaccination. TCRdb re-called the 5' RACE reads with MiXCR, one entry per CDR3 protein. The table includes 300,000 to 450,000 distinct CDR3 sequences, approximately 6% detected once. The starting material was PBMCs, obtained 5 days after the yellow fever booster vaccination. These receptors all come from a man under 40 who received the YFV17D yellow fever vaccine. The conserved cysteine and the conserved F or W are not part of the CDR3 here. The D gene is left open where the match is weak.

D gene | J gene | V gene | CDR3 protein
NA | TRBJ2-5 | TRBV4-3 | ASSQGGAIETQY
NA | TRBJ2-6 | TRBV3-1 | ASSTFGANVLT
NA | TRBJ2-5 | TRBV6-2/TRBV6-3 | ASRSDVETQY
TRBD1 | TRBJ1-4 | TRBV7-9 | ASSPRQGISEKLF
NA | TRBJ1-5 | TRBV20-1 | SVGPTSNQPQH
TRBD1 | TRBJ2-5 | TRBV5-1 | ASSLGQGAFQETQY
TRBD2 | TRBJ2-5 | TRBV24-1 | ATSDPQPGGQETQY
NA | TRBJ2-2 | TRBV7-3 | ASSLATGSGELF
NA | TRBJ1-5 | TRBV12-3/TRBV12-4 | ASSLSEGQPQH
TRBD1 | TRBJ2-1 | TRBV27 | ASSSGQGGLNEQF
TRBD2 | TRBJ2-1 | TRBV29-1 | SVSGSNSNEQF
NA | TRBJ2-3 | TRBV14 | ASSKRRGPDTQY
NA | TRBJ2-7 | TRBV20-1 | SASGVSYEQY
NA | TRBJ2-4 | TRBV7-9 | ASSSWTALAKNIQY
NA | TRBJ2-2 | TRBV7-9 | ASSLDGGPGELF
NA | TRBJ1-1 | TRBV18 | ASSPQRGKNTEAF
TRBD2 | TRBJ2-3 | TRBV5-5 | ASSPGLAGAVGADTQY
NA | TRBJ2-5 | TRBV11-2 | ASSFGLYQETQY
NA | TRBJ2-1 | TRBV29-1 | SVEAPPGNLYNEQF
TRBD2 | TRBJ2-3 | TRBV11-2 | ASSDLLAGLGDTQY
NA | TRBJ2-2 | TRBV27 | ASSLVSGNTGELF
NA | TRBJ1-3 | TRBV5-6 | ASSLGAGSGNTIY
NA | TRBJ2-4 | TRBV7-2 | ASSLQPGENIQY
NA | TRBJ1-2 | TRBV6-5 | ASSYGVVGEGYT
TRBD2 | TRBJ2-1 | TRBV27 | ASSLMSGRAPEQF
NA | TRBJ1-5 | TRBV28 | ASSLSHQPQH
TRBD2 | TRBJ2-7 | TRBV29-1 | STIAGDYEQY
TRBD2 | TRBJ2-5 | TRBV5-1 | ASGGSGSNRETQY
TRBD2 | TRBJ2-5 | TRBV7-9 | ASSPSGTVETQY
NA | TRBJ2-6 | TRBV5-1 | ASSFSPTVFSSGANVLT
NA | TRBJ2-2 | TRBV10-3 | AISDPNTGELF